The 2 T cell receptor beta chains presented below share a single source sample, sequenced in a study of cytomegalovirus exposure and HLA in healthy donors. Vbeta (60) and Jbeta (13) primers were used in the PCR. Clones were sequenced by immunoSEQ multiplex PCR, and TCRdb holds only the in-frame ones, with some missing. The data hold 30,000 to 45,000 clones, with about nine tenths observed a single time. Sequenced sample: PBMCs. The source of these receptors is a woman aged 40 to 50 in good health and CMV-seropositive.

This clone was found a few times. The chain links TRBV5-5 to TRBJ1-1, with TRBD1 matching 7 bases. CDR3 length equals 13 residues. With V trimmed by 4 bases and J by 3 bases, 3 bases remained unmatched. In germline, CDR1 is SGHKS, CDR2 YYEKEE (reference sequence). The DNA for the CDR3 is TGTGCCAGCAGCAAGGGGGCTGACACTGAAGCTTTCTTT. Protein sequence: CASSKGADTEAFF.

This sequence joins TRBV5-1 and TRBJ1-3; D is unclear. The V gene's germline CDR1 is SGHRS and CDR2 YFSETQ. Deletions cut 4 bases from V and 4 bases from J, with 9 bases between. The CDR3 runs to 13 residues. The DNA for the CDR3 is TGCGCCAGCAGCCCGGGGATAGGAAACACCATATATTTT. Translating gives CASSPGIGNTIYF. Together with reference TRBV5-1 and TRBJ1-3, the CDR3 gives the full variable domain: KAGVTQTPRYLIKTRGQQVTLSCSPISGHRSVSWYQQTPGQGLQFLFEYFSETQRNKGNFPGRFSGRQFSNSRSEMNVSTLELGDSALYLCASSPGIGNTIYFGEGSWLTVV.